This TCR beta chain was recorded in a study of chemoradiotherapy in HPV16-positive cancers. For the study at large: Functional T-cell assays on two HPV16-positive patients' cells defined candidate HPV-specific clones and common TCR motifs.

A note on this clone: The antigen is unknown.

Study conclusions and caveats: Functional assays defining HPV-specific T cells used only a couple of HPV16-positive patients.

The CDR3 has 15 amino acids. V lost 6 bases and J lost 5; bases outside the gene matches: 13. The germline V gene has CDR1 SEHNR and CDR2 FQNEAQ (reference sequence). The data were produced by immunoSEQ multiplex PCR, yet TCRdb's version contains in-frame clones alone and is incomplete. Of about 16,000 clones in the sample, approximately 79% are singletons; the top ten hold approximately 11%. This clonotype was sampled from a human donor with HPV-associated anogenital cancer. This chain uses TRBV7-9 with TRBJ2-7; 7 bases agree with TRBD1. Sample collection occurred from a patient who underwent chemoradiotherapy. CDR3 nucleotide sequence: TGTGCCAGCAGGCCCCCCGGGACAGTAATTCACGAGCAGTACTTC. This codes for CASRPPGTVIHEQYF.